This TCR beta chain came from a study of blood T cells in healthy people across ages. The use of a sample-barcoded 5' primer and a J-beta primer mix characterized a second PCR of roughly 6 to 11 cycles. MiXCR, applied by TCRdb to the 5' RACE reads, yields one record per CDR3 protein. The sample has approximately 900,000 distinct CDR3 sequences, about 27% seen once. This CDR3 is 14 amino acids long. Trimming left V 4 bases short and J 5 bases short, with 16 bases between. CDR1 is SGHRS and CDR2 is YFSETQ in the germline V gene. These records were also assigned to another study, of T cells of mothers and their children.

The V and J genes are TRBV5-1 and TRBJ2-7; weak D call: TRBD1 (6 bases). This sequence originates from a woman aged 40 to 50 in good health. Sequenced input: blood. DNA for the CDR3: TGCGCCAGCAGCCGAGGGGGTATTTTGAACGAGCAGTACTTC. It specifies CASSRGGILNEQYF.